This T cell receptor beta chain emerged from a study of neurological immune-mediated disorders. This clonotype was recorded at least ten times. Looked up from germline, CDR1 is MNHEY and CDR2 is SVGEGT. Losses at the gene ends were 6 bases for V and 4 bases for J; bases not matched to a gene: 9. The CDR3 covers 15 residues. Using its own MiXCR run on the 5' RACE reads, TCRdb lists one record per CDR3 protein. The data show roughly 80,000 distinct CDR3 sequences, about 9% seen once. The receptor was derived from a man in his fifties or sixties in good health. Sequencing was carried out using PBMCs. The V call is TRBV6-2 or TRBV6-3, the J call TRBJ1-5, with 7 bases identical to TRBD1. CDR3 protein: CASRIPGQRNQPQHF. DNA of the CDR3: TGTGCCAGCAGGATACCGGGACAGAGAAATCAGCCCCAGCATTTT.